The rows below give T cell receptor beta chains drawn from one sample of a study of CD8 T cells in ankylosing spondylitis. TCRdb redid the calling of the 5' RACE reads with MiXCR, one entry per CDR3 protein. The sample yields 200,000 to 300,000 distinct CDR3 sequences, roughly 32% seen once. The sample was blood, either unsorted or a sorted T cell fraction (not recorded which). These receptors were obtained from a male donor with ankylosing spondylitis or in good health (not recorded which). Both conserved end residues are part of each CDR3. D genes are given only for firm matches. Size values are once, few and many counts, or a class for expanded clones, and some rows have none.

V: TRBV6-5
D: TRBD2
J: TRBJ2-3
size: -
CDR3: CASSYSAGGPTDTQYF
DNA: TGTGCCAGCAGTTACTCGGCGGGGGGGCCCACAGATACGCAGTATTTT

V: TRBV10-1
D: TRBD2
J: TRBJ2-5
size: -
CDR3: CASSELAGPTETQYF
DNA: TGCGCCAGCAGTGAACTAGCGGGCCCAACGGAGACCCAGTACTTC

V: TRBV7-3
D: -
J: TRBJ2-6
size: -
CDR3: CATPWVSGANVLTF
DNA: TGTGCCACCCCTTGGGTCTCTGGGGCCAACGTCCTGACTTTC

V: TRBV5-5
D: TRBD1
J: TRBJ1-2
size: -
CDR3: CASIPGTVYGGYTF
DNA: TGTGCCAGCATCCCCGGGACAGTGTACGGTGGCTACACCTTC

V: TRBV4-1
D: -
J: TRBJ1-2
size: few
CDR3: CASSQVGGGNYGYTF
DNA: TGCGCCAGCAGCCAAGTGGGGGGCGGAAACTATGGCTACACCTTC

V: TRBV6-1
D: -
J: TRBJ2-1
size: -
CDR3: CASSEGWGGSYNEQFF
DNA: TGTGCCAGCAGTGAAGGCTGGGGCGGCTCCTACAATGAGCAGTTCTTC

V: TRBV5-6
D: -
J: TRBJ1-5
size: few
CDR3: CASSLVGSNQPQHF
DNA: TGTGCCAGCAGCTTGGTTGGTAGCAATCAGCCCCAGCATTTT

V: TRBV6-1
D: -
J: TRBJ2-6
size: few
CDR3: CASRIVGSDSGANVLTF
DNA: TGTGCCAGCAGAATAGTGGGGTCTGACTCTGGGGCCAACGTCCTGACTTTC

V: TRBV12-3/TRBV12-4
D: -
J: TRBJ2-2
size: few
CDR3: CASRLGRNTGELFF
DNA: TGTGCCAGCAGGCTCGGACGGAACACCGGGGAGCTGTTTTTT

V: TRBV10-3
D: -
J: TRBJ2-5
size: few
CDR3: CAISSPEQGQGETQYF
DNA: TGTGCCATCAGTTCCCCAGAACAGGGTCAGGGAGAGACCCAGTACTTC

V: TRBV5-1
D: TRBD1
J: TRBJ2-2
size: -
CDR3: CASSPRGQGQNTGELFF
DNA: TGCGCCAGCAGCCCCAGAGGACAGGGGCAAAACACCGGGGAGCTGTTTTTT

V: TRBV20-1
D: -
J: TRBJ1-1
size: -
CDR3: CSADRGNGEAFF
DNA: TGCAGTGCCGACCGGGGTAACGGGGAAGCTTTCTTT

V: TRBV28
D: TRBD1
J: TRBJ2-7
size: few
CDR3: CASARGYHEQYF
DNA: TGTGCCAGCGCCAGGGGGTACCACGAGCAGTACTTC

V: TRBV4-1
D: TRBD1
J: TRBJ2-2
size: -
CDR3: CASSQAGTGRTGELFF
DNA: TGCGCCAGCAGCCAAGCTGGGACAGGGCGGACCGGGGAGCTGTTTTTT

V: TRBV20-1
D: -
J: TRBJ2-1
size: few
CDR3: CSADTYNEQFF
DNA: TGCAGTGCCGATACCTACAATGAGCAGTTCTTC

V: TRBV20-1
D: TRBD2
J: TRBJ2-3
size: -
CDR3: CSARLLAGGTDTQYF
DNA: TGCAGTGCTAGACTATTAGCGGGGGGCACAGATACGCAGTATTTT

V: TRBV7-2
D: -
J: TRBJ2-3
size: -
CDR3: CASSLLGGVTDTQYF
DNA: TGTGCCAGCAGCTTATTGGGCGGGGTAACAGATACGCAGTATTTT

V: TRBV12-3/TRBV12-4
D: -
J: TRBJ1-5
size: many
CDR3: CASSFFGPYNQPQHF
DNA: TGTGCCAGCAGTTTCTTTGGGCCTTACAATCAGCCCCAGCATTTT

V: TRBV7-7
D: TRBD1
J: TRBJ2-5
size: few
CDR3: CASSRTGGVETQYF
DNA: TGTGCTAGCAGCCGGACAGGGGGTGTGGAGACCCAGTACTTC

V: TRBV10-1
D: -
J: TRBJ2-2
size: -
CDR3: CASSESGGADTGELFF
DNA: TGCGCCAGCAGTGAGTCGGGGGGCGCGGACACCGGGGAGCTGTTTTTT

V: TRBV20-1
D: -
J: TRBJ2-3
size: few
CDR3: CSAPPTDTQYF
DNA: TGCAGTGCTCCCCCTACAGATACGCAGTATTTT

V: TRBV5-1
D: TRBD1
J: TRBJ1-2
size: -
CDR3: CASSVLDRGNGYTF
DNA: TGCGCCAGCAGCGTATTAGACAGGGGAAATGGCTACACCTTC

V: TRBV5-1
D: TRBD1
J: TRBJ2-4
size: -
CDR3: CASSSLTGGDIQYF
DNA: TGCGCCAGCAGCTCCCTGACAGGGGGGGACATTCAGTACTTC

V: TRBV7-2
D: -
J: TRBJ1-5
size: few
CDR3: CASSSGGYSNQPQHF
DNA: TGTGCCAGCAGCTCCGGAGGATATAGCAATCAGCCCCAGCATTTT

V: TRBV7-8
D: TRBD1
J: TRBJ2-3
size: -
CDR3: CASSRTGKTDTQYF
DNA: TGTGCCAGCAGCCGGACAGGGAAGACAGATACGCAGTATTTT

V: TRBV21-1
D: -
J: TRBJ2-5
size: -
CDR3: CASSKLPQGAERETQYF
DNA: TGTGCCAGCAGCAAGCTCCCGCAGGGGGCAGAGAGGGAGACCCAGTACTTC

V: TRBV7-2
D: -
J: TRBJ2-4
size: few
CDR3: CASSLAWGDLSSVKNIQYF
DNA: TGTGCCAGCAGCTTAGCTTGGGGGGACTTATCGAGTGTCAAAAACATTCAGTACTTC

V: TRBV20-1
D: TRBD1
J: TRBJ1-6
size: few
CDR3: CSASPQDRALTPLHF
DNA: TGCAGTGCTAGCCCCCAGGACAGGGCACTGACACCCCTCCACTTT

V: TRBV29-1
D: TRBD1
J: TRBJ2-5
size: few
CDR3: CSDRGMYQETQYF
DNA: TGCAGCGACAGGGGGATGTACCAAGAGACCCAGTACTTC

V: TRBV27
D: TRBD1
J: TRBJ1-1
size: -
CDR3: CASSLGMTGEAFF
DNA: TGTGCCAGCAGTTTAGGGATGACAGGGGAGGCTTTCTTT

V: TRBV29-1
D: -
J: TRBJ1-1
size: few
CDR3: CSVFSATEAFF
DNA: TGCAGCGTTTTTTCAGCGACTGAAGCTTTCTTT